This entry lists 21 T cell receptor beta chains sequenced from one sample in a study of blood T cells in healthy people across ages. A sample-barcoded 5' primer and a J-beta primer mix were used in a second PCR of about 6 to 11 cycles. Via MiXCR, TCRdb re-called the 5' RACE reads, giving one row per CDR3 protein. The sample yields about 730,000 distinct CDR3 sequences, roughly 43% seen once. Input material: blood. These receptors all come from a woman in her sixties or seventies in good health.

This chain joins TRBV20-1 and TRBJ2-2; 9 bases line up with TRBD1. The V gene's germline CDR1 is DFQATT and CDR2 SNEGSKA (reference sequence). Losses at the gene ends were 6 bases for V and 0 bases for J; bases not matched to a gene: 5. The CDR3 is 15 residues long. The CDR3 DNA reads as TGCAGTGCAACCGGGACAGGGCCGAACACCGGGGAGCTGTTTTTT. It translates to CSATGTGPNTGELFF.

A few counts support this clonotype. The chain is built from TRBV4-2 and TRBJ2-7, with D perhaps TRBD2 (5 bases). CDR3 length equals 15 residues. Looked up from germline, CDR1 is LGHNA and CDR2 is YNFKEQ. V lost 0 bases, J lost 5 bases, and 14 bases lay in between. CDR3 amino acids: CASSQDGQEVDEQYF. Written as DNA, the CDR3 is TGTGCCAGCAGCCAAGATGGGCAGGAGGTCGACGAGCAGTACTTC.

The CDR3 DNA sequence: TGCAGTGCTAGGTTACAGGGGTCTGGAAACACCATATATTTT. The encoded protein is CSARLQGSGNTIYF. This chain joins TRBV20-1 and TRBJ1-3; TRBD1 aligns across 7 bases. With V trimmed by 3 bases and J by 1 base, 3 bases remained unmatched. Germline V CDR1 and CDR2: DFQATT, SNEGSKA (reference sequence). The CDR3 totals 14 residues.

This clonotype has just one count. Germline is not matched at one junction end, which may reflect a read error. The chain is built from TRBV10-3 and TRBJ2-3; D gene ambiguous. This CDR3 has 14 residues. Germline V lookup: CDR1 ENHRY, CDR2 SYGVKD. The CDR3 region is CAISESTDTDMQYF. In DNA, the CDR3 is TGTGCCATCAGTGAGAGTACTGACACAGATATGCAGTATTTT.

The chain uses TRBV2 and TRBJ2-7, with TRBD2 matching over 8 bases. V lost 3 bases, J lost 12 bases, and 7 bases stayed unmatched. In germline, CDR1 is SNHLY, CDR2 FYNNEI. The CDR3 loop spans 12 amino acids. The chain's CDR3 is CASSDSFAGGYF. CDR3 sequence (DNA): TGTGCCAGCAGTGATTCTTTTGCGGGGGGGTACTTC.

The chain has TRBV7-2 and TRBJ2-1; the match to TRBD1 covers 9 bases. The CDR3 extends over 17 amino acids. Germline V CDR1 and CDR2: SGHTA, FQGNSA. The J segment lost 2 bases and the V segment lost 4 bases, leaving 9 bases of the junction unmatched. CDR3 protein: CASSSTGTGYTYNEQFF. The CDR3 region has the DNA TGTGCCAGCAGCTCGACGGGGACAGGGTATACCTACAATGAGCAGTTCTTC.

A single count supports this clonotype. This sequence joins TRBV6-2 or TRBV6-3 and TRBJ2-1; unclear D gene. The CDR3 has 14 amino acids. Between the trimmed V and J ends, which lost 4 bases and 9 bases, there was a span of 16 bases. Germline assignment: CDR1 MNHEY and CDR2 SVGEGT. The CDR3 here is CASSFFPTGSEQFF. The CDR3, as DNA: TGTGCCAGCAGTTTCTTTCCTACGGGCAGTGAGCAGTTCTTC.

V usage is TRBV6-5 and J usage is TRBJ1-1; 7 bases align to TRBD1. V trimming: 4 bases; J trimming: 9 bases; junction bases outside the gene matches: 11. The CDR3 is 14 amino acids. The germline V gene encodes CDR1 MNHEY and CDR2 SVGAGI. The CDR3 reads CASSCPGGLAKAFF. CDR3 nucleotides: TGTGCCAGCAGTTGCCCAGGGGGTTTGGCGAAAGCTTTCTTT.

The chain couples TRBV18 to TRBJ1-2; unclear D gene. Germline V gene lookup returns CDR1 KGHSH and CDR2 LQKENI. This CDR3 region has 12 residues. V lost 6 bases and J 5 bases, leaving 10 bases between the germline ends. The CDR3, as DNA: TGTGCCAGCTCGGCCGAAGGGTATGGCTACACCTTC. Protein: CASSAEGYGYTF. The full variable domain, rest sourced from reference TRBV18 and TRBJ1-2, is NAGVMQNPRHLVRRRGQEARLRCSPMKGHSHVYWYRQLPEEGLKFMVYLQKENIIDESGMPKERFSAEFPKEGPSILRIQQVVRGDSAAYFCASSAEGYGYTFGSGTRLTVV.

Only one count was recorded for this clonotype. This chain links TRBV20-1 with TRBJ2-3, with 11 positions matching TRBD2. Germline V gene lookup returns CDR1 DFQATT and CDR2 SNEGSKA (reference sequence). V gave up 6 bases and J gave up 2 bases; unmatched junction bases: 7. This CDR3 has 15 residues. Written as DNA, the CDR3 is TGCAGTGCAAGCCGACTAGCGGGGTACACAGATACGCAGTATTTT. Translated, it gives CSASRLAGYTDTQYF.

In this sample, this clonotype turned up many times. An end of the junction differs from the germline gene, which may be a read error. The chain links TRBV11-2 to TRBJ1-1; no definite D call. The germline V gene has CDR1 SGHAT and CDR2 FQNNGV. This CDR3 spans 14 amino acids. CDR3 nucleotides: TGCGCCAGCAGCTTGTCCAGTGTGAACACTGAAGCTTTCTTT. Residues: CASSLSSVNTEAFF.

The V call is TRBV21-1, the J call TRBJ2-1; the table gives TRBD2 as D, unverified against the DNA. TRBV21-1 is listed as a pseudogene. The CDR3 is made up of 16 amino acids. The CDR3 DNA reads as TGTGCCAGCAGCAAAGGGGTAGCGGTTACGTACAATGAGCAGTTCTTC. Translating it yields CASSKGVAVTYNEQFF.

The CDR3 nucleotides are TGCAGTGCTAGCCGGGCAGCTCTCAATCAGCCCCAGCATTTT. Protein product: CSASRAALNQPQHF. This chain uses TRBV20-1 with TRBJ1-5; D not resolved. Germline CDR1 is DFQATT and CDR2 is SNEGSKA (reference sequence). Trimming took off 3 bases at V and 3 bases at J, with 12 bases between the two ends. CDR3 length equals 14 residues.

A few counts support this clonotype. V usage is TRBV7-2 and J usage is TRBJ1-5; no firm D call. CDR3 length: 15 amino acids. CDR1 is SGHTA, CDR2 FQGNSA, per germline. Between the trimmed V and J ends, which lost 3 bases and 0 bases, there was a span of 9 bases. CDR3 nucleotide sequence: TGTGCCAGCAGCTTCATAGGAGATAGCAATCAGCCCCAGCATTTT. Translation gives CASSFIGDSNQPQHF.

The J gene is TRBJ2-1, the V gene TRBV6-4; 7 nucleotides line up with TRBD2. The J segment lost 6 bases and the V segment lost 6 bases, leaving 5 bases of the junction unmatched. Germline CDR1 reads MRHNA; CDR2 reads SNTAGT. CDR3 size: 13 residues. CDR3 DNA: TGTGCCAGCAGGGATGGGAGGGTCAATGAGCAGTTCTTC. It is translated as CASRDGRVNEQFF.

V usage is TRBV6-1 and J usage is TRBJ2-7; 9 nucleotides align to TRBD1. Germline V gives CDR1 MNHNS, CDR2 SASEGT. This CDR3 has 14 residues. V gave up 7 bases and J gave up 4 bases; unmatched junction bases: 8. The CDR3 sequence: CASIDIDRGYEQYF. DNA of the CDR3: TGTGCCAGCATTGATATTGACAGGGGGTACGAGCAGTACTTC.

Many counts were recorded for this clonotype. A much bigger clone sits one base away, suggesting this may be a read error. The V call is TRBV20-1, the J call TRBJ2-5; D perhaps matches TRBD2 (6 bases). This CDR3 is 15 amino acids long. Germline loops: CDR1 DFQATT, CDR2 SNEGSKA (reference sequence). Deletions cut 5 bases from V and 2 bases from J, with 18 bases between. CDR3 amino acids: CSASGVEGTQETQYF. CDR3 in DNA: TGCAGTGCTTCGGGGGTTGAGGGGACGCAAGAGACCCAGTACTTC.

This clonotype appeared a few times. The chain employs TRBV19 and TRBJ2-3, with 13 bases that match TRBD2. Germline loops: CDR1 LNHDA, CDR2 SQIVND (reference sequence). This CDR3 contains 13 residues. Trimming took 5 bases from V and 13 from J; bases not matched to a gene: 6. This chain's CDR3 is CASSPGTSGIKYF. CDR3 in DNA: TGTGCCAGTAGTCCCGGGACTAGCGGGATCAAGTATTTT.

This sequence joins TRBV7-3 and TRBJ2-1; D remains ambiguous. The germline V gene encodes CDR1 SGHTA and CDR2 FQGTGA. The CDR3 consists of 15 residues. V lost 1 base and J lost 6, with 13 bases in between. CDR3 loop: CASSLKGSVGNEQFF. Here the CDR3 DNA reads TGTGCCAGCAGCTTAAAGGGTTCGGTCGGCAATGAGCAGTTCTTC. The full variable domain, rest sourced from reference TRBV7-3 and TRBJ2-1, is GAGVSQTPSNKVTEKGKYVELRCDPISGHTALYWYRQSLGQGPEFLIYFQGTGAADDSGLPNDRFFAVRPEGSVSTLKIQRTERGDSAVYLCASSLKGSVGNEQFFGPGTRLTVL.

About this clonotype: The junction shows a germline mismatch at one end, possibly a read error. The chain uses TRBV7-7 and TRBJ2-1; 8 nucleotides line up with TRBD2. The CDR3 covers 16 residues. Germline CDR1 reads SSHAT; CDR2 reads FNYEAQ (reference sequence). The CDR3 DNA reads TGTGCCTGCAGCTTAGGAAGCGGGGGAGCTTACAATGAGCAGTTCTTC. Its translation: CACSLGSGGAYNEQFF.

This clonotype was seen repeatedly, ten times or more. V is TRBV7-2 and J is TRBJ2-5; tentatively, D is TRBD1 or TRBD2 (5 bases each). The CDR3 extends over 16 amino acids. The V end lost 5 bases, the J end lost 4 bases, and 20 bases lay between the germline ends. Germline values: CDR1 SGHTA, CDR2 FQGNSA. The CDR3 spells CASSATGTAYGETQYF. For the CDR3, the DNA is TGTGCCAGCAGCGCAACCGGGACCGCCTACGGAGAGACCCAGTACTTC. Full variable domain (remainder filled in from reference TRBV7-2 and TRBJ2-5): GAGVSQSPSNKVTEKGKDVELRCDPISGHTALYWYRQSLGQGLEFLIYFQGNSAPDKSGLPSDRFSAERTGGSVSTLTIQRTQQEDSAVYLCASSATGTAYGETQYFGPGTRLLVL.